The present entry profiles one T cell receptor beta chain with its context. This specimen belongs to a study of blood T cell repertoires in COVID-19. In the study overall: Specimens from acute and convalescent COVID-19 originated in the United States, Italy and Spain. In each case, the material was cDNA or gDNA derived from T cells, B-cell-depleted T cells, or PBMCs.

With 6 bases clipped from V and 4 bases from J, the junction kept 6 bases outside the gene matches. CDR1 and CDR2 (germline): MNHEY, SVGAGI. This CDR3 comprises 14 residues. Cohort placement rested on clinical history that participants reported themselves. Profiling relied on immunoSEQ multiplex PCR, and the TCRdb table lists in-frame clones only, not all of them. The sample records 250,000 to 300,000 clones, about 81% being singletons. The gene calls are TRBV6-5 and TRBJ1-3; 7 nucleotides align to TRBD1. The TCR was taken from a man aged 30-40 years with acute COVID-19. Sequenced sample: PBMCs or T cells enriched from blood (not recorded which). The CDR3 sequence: CASSYTGVGNTIYF. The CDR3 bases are TGTGCCAGCAGCTACACAGGGGTAGGAAACACCATATATTTT.